The entry that follows covers one TCR beta chain sequence. The antigen remains undetermined. Unique molecular identifiers were incorporated into the prepared TCRbeta library. TCRdb re-called the PCR reads with MiXCR, one entry per CDR3 protein. This table holds about a million distinct CDR3 sequences, roughly 31% found once. These data originate in a study of T-cell reconstitution after alpha-beta-depleted transplantation in children. Notes on the study in general: By about two months after transplant, alpha-beta T cells reportedly arose from several hundred graft clones that had expanded. T-cell numbers and diversity, one year after transplant, stemmed largely from T cells that were newly produced.

V lost 4 bases and J lost 3; bases outside the gene matches: 9. The CDR3 runs to 14 residues. Germline CDR1 SQVTM, CDR2 ANQGSEA. The receptor comes from a boy younger than two who had a stem cell transplant for SCID, so the T cells may come from the graft donor. The material was PBMCs, mostly from graft donor cells, obtained 360 days after TCRalphabeta/CD19-depleted stem cell transplant. The genes are TRBV29-1 and TRBJ2-7, with TRBD1 matching over 7 bases. CDR3: CSVGPGGRNYEQYF. CDR3 nucleotides: TGCAGCGTTGGCCCAGGGGGAAGAAACTACGAGCAGTACTTC.